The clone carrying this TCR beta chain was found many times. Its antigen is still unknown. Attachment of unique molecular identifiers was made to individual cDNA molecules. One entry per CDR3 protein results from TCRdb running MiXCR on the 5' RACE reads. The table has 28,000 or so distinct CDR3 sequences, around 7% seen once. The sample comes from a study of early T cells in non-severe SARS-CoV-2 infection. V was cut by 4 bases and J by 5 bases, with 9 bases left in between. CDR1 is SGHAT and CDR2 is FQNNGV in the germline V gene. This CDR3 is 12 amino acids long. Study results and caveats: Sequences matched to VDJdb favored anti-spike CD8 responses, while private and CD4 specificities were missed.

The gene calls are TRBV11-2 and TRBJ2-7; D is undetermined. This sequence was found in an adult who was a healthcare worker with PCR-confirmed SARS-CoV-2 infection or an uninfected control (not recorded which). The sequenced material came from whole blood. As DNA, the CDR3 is TGTGCCAGCAGCTCCCCTCTCAACGAGCAGTACTTC. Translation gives CASSSPLNEQYF. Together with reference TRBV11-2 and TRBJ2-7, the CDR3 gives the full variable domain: EAGVAQSPRYKIIEKRQSVAFWCNPISGHATLYWYQQILGQGPKLLIQFQNNGVVDDSQLPKDRFSAERLKGVDSTLKIQPAKLEDSAVYLCASSSPLNEQYFGPGTRLTVT.